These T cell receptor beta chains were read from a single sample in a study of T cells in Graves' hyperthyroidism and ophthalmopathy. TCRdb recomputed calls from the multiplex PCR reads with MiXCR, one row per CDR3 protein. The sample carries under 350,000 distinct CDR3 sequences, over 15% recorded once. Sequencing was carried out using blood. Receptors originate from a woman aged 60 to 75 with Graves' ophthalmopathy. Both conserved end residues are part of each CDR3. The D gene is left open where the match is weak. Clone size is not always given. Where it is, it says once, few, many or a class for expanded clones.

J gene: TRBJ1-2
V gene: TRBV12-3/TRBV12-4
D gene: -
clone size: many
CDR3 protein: CASSPHLTFNYGYTF
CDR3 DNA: TGTGCCAGCAGTCCCCATCTGACCTTTAACTATGGCTACACCTTC

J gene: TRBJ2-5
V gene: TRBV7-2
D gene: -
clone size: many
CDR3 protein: CASSLDGLAPETQYF
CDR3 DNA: TGTGCCAGCAGCTTAGACGGGCTAGCGCCGGAGACCCAGTACTTC

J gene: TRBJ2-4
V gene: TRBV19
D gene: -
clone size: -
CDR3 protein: CASSPRTGYAKNTQYF
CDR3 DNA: TGTGCCAGTAGTCCACGGACGGGGTACGCCAAAAACACTCAGTACTTC

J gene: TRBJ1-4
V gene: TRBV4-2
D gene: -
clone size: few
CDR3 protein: CASSQEWGKEKLFF
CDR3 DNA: TGTGCCAGCAGCCAAGAATGGGGGAAGGAAAAACTGTTTTTT

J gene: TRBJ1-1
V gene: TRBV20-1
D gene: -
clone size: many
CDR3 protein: CSARDPGGSTEAFF
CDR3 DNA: TGCAGTGCTAGAGATCCCGGGGGGAGCACTGAAGCTTTCTTT

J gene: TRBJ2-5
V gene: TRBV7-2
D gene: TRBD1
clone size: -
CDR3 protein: CASSLGTGSYF
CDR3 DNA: TGTGCCAGCAGCTTAGGGACAGGGTCGTACTTC

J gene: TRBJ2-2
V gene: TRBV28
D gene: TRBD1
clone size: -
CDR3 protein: CASRPSRGPSGELFF
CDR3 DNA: TGTGCCAGCAGACCGTCCAGGGGGCCCTCCGGGGAGCTGTTTTTT

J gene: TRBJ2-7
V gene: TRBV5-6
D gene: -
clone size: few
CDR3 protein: CASSLVTSSYEQYF
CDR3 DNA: TGTGCCAGCAGCTTGGTGACAAGTTCCTACGAGCAGTACTTC

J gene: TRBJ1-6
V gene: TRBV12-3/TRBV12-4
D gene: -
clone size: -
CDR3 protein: CASSSQTIGNSPLHF
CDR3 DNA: TGTGCCAGCAGTTCACAGACCATCGGTAATTCACCCCTCCACTTT

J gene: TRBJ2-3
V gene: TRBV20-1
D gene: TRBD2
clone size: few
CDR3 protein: CSAPGLAGTDTQYF
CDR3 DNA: TGCAGTGCTCCGGGACTAGCGGGTACAGATACGCAGTATTTT

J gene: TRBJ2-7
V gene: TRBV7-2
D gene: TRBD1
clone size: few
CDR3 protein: CASSPSQDRSTYEQYF
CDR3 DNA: TGTGCCAGCAGCCCCTCTCAGGACAGGTCAACCTACGAGCAGTACTTC

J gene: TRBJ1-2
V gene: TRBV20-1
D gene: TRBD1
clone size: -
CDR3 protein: CSAPGTGGAKYGYTF
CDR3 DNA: TGCAGTGCTCCCGGGACAGGGGGCGCTAAGTATGGCTACACCTTC

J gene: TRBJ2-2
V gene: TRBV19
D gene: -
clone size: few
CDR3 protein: CASSRFAGLSGELFF
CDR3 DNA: TGTGCCAGTAGTAGGTTCGCAGGGTTAAGCGGGGAGCTGTTTTTT

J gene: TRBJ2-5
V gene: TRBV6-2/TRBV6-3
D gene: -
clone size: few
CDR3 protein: CASRWTTAETQYF
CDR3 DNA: TGTGCCAGCAGATGGACCACCGCAGAGACCCAGTACTTC

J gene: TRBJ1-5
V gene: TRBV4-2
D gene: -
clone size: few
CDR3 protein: CASSLESPNSYLPQHF
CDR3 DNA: TGTGCCAGCAGCCTGGAGTCGCCCAACTCTTATCTCCCCCAGCATTTT

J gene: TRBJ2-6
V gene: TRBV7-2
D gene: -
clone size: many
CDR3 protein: CASSYDRLSGANVLTF
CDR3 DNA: TGTGCCAGCAGCTACGACAGGCTCTCTGGGGCCAACGTCCTGACTTTC

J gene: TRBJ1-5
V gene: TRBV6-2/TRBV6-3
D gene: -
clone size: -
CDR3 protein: CASSGRTNNQPQHF
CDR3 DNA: TGTGCCAGCAGTGGACGGACTAACAATCAGCCCCAGCATTTT

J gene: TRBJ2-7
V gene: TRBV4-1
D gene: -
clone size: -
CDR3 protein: CASSQDQIKQYF
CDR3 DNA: TGCGCCAGCAGCCAAGATCAAATAAAGCAGTACTTC

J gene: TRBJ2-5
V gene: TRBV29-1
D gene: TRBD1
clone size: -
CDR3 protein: CSADRLQETQYF
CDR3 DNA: TGCAGCGCGGACAGGTTACAAGAGACCCAGTACTTC

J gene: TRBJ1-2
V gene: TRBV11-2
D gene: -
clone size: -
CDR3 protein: CASSPRVPGTFAHGYTF
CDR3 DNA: TGTGCCAGCAGCCCGAGGGTTCCCGGGACCTTCGCTCATGGCTACACCTTC

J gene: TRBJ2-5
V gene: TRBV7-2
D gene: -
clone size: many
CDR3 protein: CASSFTAYQETQYF
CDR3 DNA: TGTGCCAGCAGCTTTACGGCCTACCAAGAGACCCAGTACTTC

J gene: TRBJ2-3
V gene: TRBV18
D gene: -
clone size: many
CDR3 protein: CASSPTRQGGDTQYF
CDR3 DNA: TGTGCCAGCTCACCTACGAGGCAAGGGGGTGATACGCAGTATTTT

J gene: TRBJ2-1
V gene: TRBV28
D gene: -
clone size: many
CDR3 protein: CASSPHKGGQFF
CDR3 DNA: TGTGCCAGCAGTCCGCACAAGGGTGGGCAGTTCTTC

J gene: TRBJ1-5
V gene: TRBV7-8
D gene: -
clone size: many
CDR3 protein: CASSLDNHQPQHF
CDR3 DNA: TGTGCCAGCAGCTTGGACAATCATCAGCCCCAGCATTTT

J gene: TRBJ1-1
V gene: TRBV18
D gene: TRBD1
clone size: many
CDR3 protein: CASSPGQVKIGTEAFF
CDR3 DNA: TGTGCCAGCTCACCGGGACAGGTAAAAATCGGGACTGAAGCTTTCTTT

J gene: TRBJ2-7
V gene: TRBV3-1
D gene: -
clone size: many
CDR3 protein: CASSQGHSEQYF
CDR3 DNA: TGTGCCAGCAGCCAAGGGCACTCCGAGCAGTACTTC

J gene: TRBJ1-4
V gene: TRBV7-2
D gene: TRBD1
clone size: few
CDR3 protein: CASSSGPTGNEKLFF
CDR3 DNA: TGTGCCAGCAGCTCCGGCCCGACAGGGAATGAAAAACTGTTTTTT

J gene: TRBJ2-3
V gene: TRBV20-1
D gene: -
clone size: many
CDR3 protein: CSASAPSTDTQYF
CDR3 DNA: TGCAGTGCTAGTGCCCCGAGCACAGATACGCAGTATTTT

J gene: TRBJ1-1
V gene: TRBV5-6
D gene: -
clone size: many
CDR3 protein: CASSLVGTPTEAFF
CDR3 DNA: TGTGCCAGCAGCTTGGTAGGCACCCCCACTGAAGCTTTCTTT

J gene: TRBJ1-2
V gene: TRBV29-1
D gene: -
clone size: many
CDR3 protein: CSVRRDTPRGGYTF
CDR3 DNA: TGCAGCGTTCGCCGGGACACCCCCCGAGGGGGCTACACCTTC

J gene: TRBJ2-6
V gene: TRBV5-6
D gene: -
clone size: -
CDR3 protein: CASSPFWSGGANVLTF
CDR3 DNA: TGTGCCAGCAGCCCGTTCTGGAGTGGTGGGGCCAACGTCCTGACTTTC

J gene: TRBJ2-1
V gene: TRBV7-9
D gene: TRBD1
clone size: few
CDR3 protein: CASSLMRQGHEQFF
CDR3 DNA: TGTGCCAGCAGCCTAATGAGACAGGGCCATGAGCAGTTCTTC

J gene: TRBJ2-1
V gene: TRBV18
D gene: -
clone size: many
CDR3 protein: CASSPSAGNSYNEQFF
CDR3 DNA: TGTGCCAGCTCACCTTCCGCAGGGAACTCCTACAATGAGCAGTTCTTC

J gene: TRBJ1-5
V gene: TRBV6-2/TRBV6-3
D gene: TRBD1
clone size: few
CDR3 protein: CASRLTGNQPQHF
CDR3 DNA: TGTGCCAGCAGATTGACAGGGAATCAGCCCCAGCATTTT

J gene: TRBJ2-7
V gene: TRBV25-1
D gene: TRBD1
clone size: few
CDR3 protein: CASSDRQGWTYEQYF
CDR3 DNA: TGTGCCAGCAGTGATAGACAGGGGTGGACCTACGAGCAGTACTTC

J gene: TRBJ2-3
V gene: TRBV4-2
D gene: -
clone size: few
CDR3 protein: CASSQMGGPQYF
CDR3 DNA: TGTGCCAGCAGCCAAATGGGGGGACCGCAGTATTTT

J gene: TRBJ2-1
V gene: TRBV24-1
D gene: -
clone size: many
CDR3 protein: CATSDLTPSSYNEQFF
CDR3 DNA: TGTGCCACCAGTGACTTGACCCCTAGCTCCTACAATGAGCAGTTCTTC

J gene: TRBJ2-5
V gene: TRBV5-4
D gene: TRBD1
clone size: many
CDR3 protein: CASGGQSEETQYF
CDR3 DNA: TGTGCCAGCGGGGGACAGAGCGAAGAGACCCAGTACTTC

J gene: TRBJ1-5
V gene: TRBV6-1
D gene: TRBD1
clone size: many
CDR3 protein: CASTGDRGLHQPQHF
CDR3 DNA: TGTGCCAGCACCGGGGACAGGGGCTTGCATCAGCCCCAGCATTTT

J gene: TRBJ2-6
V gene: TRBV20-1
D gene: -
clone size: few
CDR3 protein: CSAKSGNVLTF
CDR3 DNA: TGCAGTGCGAAGTCGGGCAACGTCCTGACTTTC

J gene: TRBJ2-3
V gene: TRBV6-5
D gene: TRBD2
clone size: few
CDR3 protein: CAGSYSLADTDTQYF
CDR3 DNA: TGTGCCGGCAGTTACTCCCTAGCGGACACAGATACGCAGTATTTT

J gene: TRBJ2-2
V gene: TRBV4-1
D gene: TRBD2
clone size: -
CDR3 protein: CASSQALSGGRASGELFF
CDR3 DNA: TGCGCCAGCAGCCAAGCCCTTTCTGGCGGGAGGGCTTCCGGGGAGCTGTTTTTT

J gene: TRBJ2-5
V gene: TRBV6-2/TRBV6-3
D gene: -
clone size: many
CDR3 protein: CASTQGRRRRETQYF
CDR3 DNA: TGTGCCAGCACCCAAGGCAGGAGGCGCCGAGAGACCCAGTACTTC

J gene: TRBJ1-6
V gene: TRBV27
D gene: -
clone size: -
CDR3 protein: CASSLGRRSRGSSPLHF
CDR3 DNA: TGTGCCAGCAGTTTGGGTCGCCGATCCAGGGGTAGTTCACCCCTCCACTTT

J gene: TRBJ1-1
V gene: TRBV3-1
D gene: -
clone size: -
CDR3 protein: CASSQVGGLPVPEAFF
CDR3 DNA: TGTGCCAGCAGCCAAGTCGGGGGGCTGCCCGTGCCTGAAGCTTTCTTT

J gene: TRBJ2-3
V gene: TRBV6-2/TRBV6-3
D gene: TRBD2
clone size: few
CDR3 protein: CASSYPTDELAGETDTQYF
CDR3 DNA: TGTGCCAGCAGTTACCCCACCGACGAACTAGCGGGAGAGACAGATACGCAGTATTTT

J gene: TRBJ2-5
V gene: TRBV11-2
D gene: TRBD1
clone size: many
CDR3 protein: CASSRDRVGETQYF
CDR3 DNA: TGTGCCAGCAGCCGGGACAGGGTAGGAGAGACCCAGTACTTC

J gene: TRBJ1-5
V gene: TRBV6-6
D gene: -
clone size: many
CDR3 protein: CASSYYWEKWNQPQHF
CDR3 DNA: TGTGCCAGCAGTTACTATTGGGAGAAGTGGAATCAGCCCCAGCATTTT

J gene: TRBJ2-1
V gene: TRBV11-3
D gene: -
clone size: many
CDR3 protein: CASSLSATQFF
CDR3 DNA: TGTGCCAGCAGCTTATCTGCGACACAGTTCTTC

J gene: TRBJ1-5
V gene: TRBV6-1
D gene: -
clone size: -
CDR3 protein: CASSDFSNQPQHF
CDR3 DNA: TGTGCCAGCAGTGACTTCTCCAATCAGCCCCAGCATTTT

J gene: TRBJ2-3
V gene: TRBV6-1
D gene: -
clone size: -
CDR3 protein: CASRDGKRGTDTQYF
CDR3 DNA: TGTGCCAGCAGGGACGGGAAAAGGGGAACAGATACGCAGTATTTT

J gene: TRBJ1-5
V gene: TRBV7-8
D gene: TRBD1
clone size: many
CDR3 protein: CASSLGTGANQPQHF
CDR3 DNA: TGTGCCAGCAGCTTAGGGACAGGAGCAAATCAGCCCCAGCATTTT

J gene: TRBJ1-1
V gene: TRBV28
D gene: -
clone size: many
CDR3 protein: CASSPGTKNTEAFF
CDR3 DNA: TGTGCCAGCAGTCCAGGGACAAAAAACACTGAAGCTTTCTTT

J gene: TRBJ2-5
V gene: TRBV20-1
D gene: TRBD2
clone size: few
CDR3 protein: CSARLWTSVEETQYF
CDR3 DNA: TGCAGTGCTAGATTGTGGACTAGCGTAGAGGAGACCCAGTACTTC

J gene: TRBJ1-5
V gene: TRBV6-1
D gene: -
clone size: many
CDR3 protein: CASNLDGGDQPQHF
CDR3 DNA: TGTGCCAGCAACCTGGACGGAGGGGATCAGCCCCAGCATTTT

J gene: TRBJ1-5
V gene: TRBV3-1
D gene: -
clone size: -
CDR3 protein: CASSQARANQPQHF
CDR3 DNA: TGTGCCAGCAGCCAGGCCCGGGCCAATCAGCCCCAGCATTTT

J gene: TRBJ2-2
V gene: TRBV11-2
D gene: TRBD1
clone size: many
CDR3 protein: CASSPQGAGGELFF
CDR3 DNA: TGTGCCAGCAGCCCACAGGGGGCTGGCGGGGAGCTGTTTTTT

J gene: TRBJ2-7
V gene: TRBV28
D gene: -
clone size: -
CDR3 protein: CASNARTGYGQYF
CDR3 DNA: TGTGCCAGCAACGCCCGGACGGGGTACGGGCAGTACTTC